These T cell receptor beta chains were read from a single sample in a study of T cell responses to AZD1222 COVID-19 vaccine. Data came from immunoSEQ multiplex PCR; TCRdb stores just in-frame clones and leaves some out. The sample contains over 50,000 clones, 84% of which appear only once. Sequenced material: peripheral blood, taken on day 0 of AZD1222 vaccination. All receptors derive from an adult in good health. The CDR3 runs from the conserved cysteine through the conserved F or W. The D gene is left open where the match is weak. Clone sizes are given selectively: once, few, many, or a class where the clone is expanded.

j_call: TRBJ2-7
d_call: -
clone_size: -
v_call: TRBV7-8
cdr3_nt: TGTGCCAGCAGCTTATACGGCAGGGACGAGCAGTACTTC
cdr3_aa: CASSLYGRDEQYF

j_call: TRBJ2-3
d_call: -
clone_size: -
v_call: TRBV19
cdr3_nt: TGTGCCAGTAGTCGACCTTCTAGCTTCGAAGATACGCAGTATTTT
cdr3_aa: CASSRPSSFEDTQYF

j_call: TRBJ2-5
d_call: -
clone_size: -
v_call: TRBV18
cdr3_nt: TGTGCCAGCTCACCATCGGGGCAGGAAGGCATCCAAGAGACCCAGTACTTC
cdr3_aa: CASSPSGQEGIQETQYF

j_call: TRBJ1-2
d_call: -
clone_size: -
v_call: TRBV7-9
cdr3_nt: TGTGCCAGCAGCTTAGTCGGGTATGGCTACACCTTC
cdr3_aa: CASSLVGYGYTF

j_call: TRBJ1-1
d_call: TRBD1
clone_size: few
v_call: TRBV15
cdr3_nt: TGTGCCACCAGCGGTTTGACAGGGGAAGCGACTGAAGCTTTCTTT
cdr3_aa: CATSGLTGEATEAFF

j_call: TRBJ2-5
d_call: TRBD2
clone_size: -
v_call: TRBV18
cdr3_nt: TGTGCCAGCTCACCTAGCGGGGTCCAAGAGACCCAGTACTTC
cdr3_aa: CASSPSGVQETQYF

j_call: TRBJ1-5
d_call: TRBD1
clone_size: once
v_call: TRBV5-1
cdr3_nt: TGCGCCAGCAGCTTGACAGGGGCCGAGGGCAATCAGCCCCAGCATTTT
cdr3_aa: CASSLTGAEGNQPQHF

j_call: TRBJ1-1
d_call: -
clone_size: -
v_call: TRBV6-4
cdr3_nt: TGTGCCAGCAGTGCCACAAGTTCGACTGAAGCTTTCTTT
cdr3_aa: CASSATSSTEAFF

j_call: TRBJ2-5
d_call: TRBD2
clone_size: -
v_call: TRBV11-2
cdr3_nt: TGTGCCAGCAGCTTAGCCGCTAGCGGGAGGGCGGAGACCCAGTACTTC
cdr3_aa: CASSLAASGRAETQYF

j_call: TRBJ1-6
d_call: -
clone_size: once
v_call: TRBV4-1
cdr3_nt: TGCGCCAGCAGCCCCGCTGTCGCGAGGACACCCCTCCACTTT
cdr3_aa: CASSPAVARTPLHF

j_call: TRBJ1-1
d_call: -
clone_size: -
v_call: TRBV5-1
cdr3_nt: TGCGCCAGCAGCTTGAAACAATCTGAAGCTTTCTTT
cdr3_aa: CASSLKQSEAFF

j_call: TRBJ2-3
d_call: TRBD1
clone_size: -
v_call: TRBV27
cdr3_nt: TGTGCCAGCAGATCGGGACAGTTTACAGATACGCAGTATTTT
cdr3_aa: CASRSGQFTDTQYF

j_call: TRBJ2-2
d_call: -
clone_size: -
v_call: TRBV6-6
cdr3_nt: TGTGCCAGCAGCGCGGCGGACCCCTACACCGGGGAGCTGTTTTTT
cdr3_aa: CASSAADPYTGELFF

j_call: TRBJ2-6
d_call: TRBD1
clone_size: -
v_call: TRBV7-9
cdr3_nt: TGTGCCAGCAGCCCCGACAGGGCTGGGGCCAACGTCCTGACTTTC
cdr3_aa: CASSPDRAGANVLTF

j_call: TRBJ2-6
d_call: -
clone_size: -
v_call: TRBV24-1
cdr3_nt: TGTGCCACCAGCCCGGGGGAGAGCTCTGGGGCCAACGTCCTGACTTTC
cdr3_aa: CATSPGESSGANVLTF

j_call: TRBJ1-5
d_call: -
clone_size: -
v_call: TRBV19
cdr3_nt: TGTGCCAGTAGTGTGGCGCGGAGGGGCCTTAGCAATCAGCCCCAGCATTTT
cdr3_aa: CASSVARRGLSNQPQHF

j_call: TRBJ1-4
d_call: -
clone_size: -
v_call: TRBV5-1
cdr3_nt: TGCGCCAGCAGCTTGGGGGAAACTAATGAAAAACTGTTTTTT
cdr3_aa: CASSLGETNEKLFF

j_call: TRBJ2-6
d_call: -
clone_size: -
v_call: TRBV5-6
cdr3_nt: TGTGCCAGCAGCTTGGGAGTCAGGTCCCTGGATCTGGCCAACGTCCTGACTTTC
cdr3_aa: CASSLGVRSLDLANVLTF